This entry lists 27 T cell receptor beta chains sequenced from one sample in a study of blood T cell repertoires in COVID-19. TCRdb keeps only in-frame clones here, not all; method: immunoSEQ multiplex PCR. The profile covers about 220,000 clones, with around 85% appearing a single time and less than 4% taken by the ten largest. The specimen was peripheral blood. Every receptor here comes from a woman aged 30 to 39 who had recovered from COVID-19.

This clone was detected only a few times. The J gene is TRBJ2-2, the V gene TRBV6-2 or TRBV6-3; TRBD2 agrees at 13 bases. The CDR3 is 16 residues long. The ends lost 5 bases at V and 4 bases at J; junction bases unmatched: 4. Germline V gene lookup returns CDR1 MNHEY and CDR2 SVGEGT. CDR3 in DNA: TGTGCCAGCAGTAGACTAGCGGGGGGAGGCACCGGGGAGCTGTTTTTT. It yields the protein CASSRLAGGGTGELFF.

The rearrangement joins TRBV24-1 to TRBJ2-3; 14 nucleotides agree with TRBD2. Per the germline V gene, CDR1 is KGHDR and CDR2 is SFDVKD. With V trimmed by 3 bases and J by 2 bases, 15 bases remained unmatched. The length of the CDR3 is 21 residues. CDR3 in amino acids: CATSDPLRVPGLAGATDTQYF. The CDR3 DNA is TGTGCCACCAGTGATCCCTTACGGGTTCCGGGACTAGCGGGGGCCACAGATACGCAGTATTTT.

The chain links TRBV9 to TRBJ2-5, with TRBD1 matching 7 bases. Losses at the gene ends were 4 bases for V and 0 bases for J; bases not matched to a gene: 6. The CDR3 covers 15 residues. Germline lookup yields CDR1 SGDLS and CDR2 YYNGEE. CDR3 coding DNA: TGTGCCAGCAGCATCGGGACAGCCTACCAAGAGACCCAGTACTTC. Translating gives CASSIGTAYQETQYF.

This clone has just one count. For the CDR3, the DNA is TGTGCCAGCAGTTTACAAGGGAGTAATCAGCCCCAGCATTTT. This gives the protein CASSLQGSNQPQHF. The V gene is TRBV27, the J gene TRBJ1-5, with no clear D. Deletions cut 2 bases from V and 4 bases from J, with 9 bases between. The germline V gene has CDR1 MNHEY and CDR2 SMNVEV (reference sequence). The CDR3 spans 14 residues.

This chain connects TRBV13 to TRBJ1-2; D might be TRBD1 (6 bases). The length of the CDR3 is 16 residues. Looked up from germline, CDR1 is PRHDT and CDR2 is FYEKMQ (reference sequence). V shed 2 bases and J shed 4 bases, with 17 bases lying between them. CDR3 sequence: CASSLRQEDSIYGYTF. The CDR3 coding sequence is TGTGCCAGCAGCTTAAGGCAAGAGGACAGTATCTATGGCTACACCTTC.

This clone was found once. The chain couples TRBV3-1 (or the pseudogene TRBV3-2) to TRBJ2-1; no reliable D call. The CDR3 has 15 residues. V was cut by 5 bases and J by 5 bases, with 16 bases left in between. CDR1 and CDR2 from the germline V gene are LGHDT and YNNKEL (reference sequence). CDR3 coding DNA: TGTGCCAGCAGCTCCAGGCCGAACCCGGACAATGAGCAGTTCTTC. Its protein product is CASSSRPNPDNEQFF.

The chain recombines TRBV11-1 with TRBJ2-5, with D perhaps TRBD2 (6 bases). Germline V lookup: CDR1 SGHAT, CDR2 FQDESV (reference sequence). V lost 1 base, J lost 7 bases, and 13 bases lay in between. This CDR3 region has 14 residues. CDR3 sequence: CASSLGGVRGTQYF. DNA for the CDR3: TGTGCCAGCAGCTTAGGCGGGGTTAGGGGGACCCAGTACTTC.

The gene calls are TRBV15 and TRBJ2-2, with D perhaps matching TRBD2 (5 bases). Trimming pared 5 bases from V and 0 bases from J, leaving 10 bases between. CDR1 is LNHNV, CDR2 YYDKDF, per germline (reference sequence). This CDR3 contains 15 residues. In nucleotides, the CDR3 is TGTGCCACCAGCCCCTTGGACTCGAACACCGGGGAGCTGTTTTTT. Its protein product is CATSPLDSNTGELFF.

In this sample, this clone turned up a few times. This sequence joins TRBV19 and TRBJ1-1; D not certain. V was trimmed by 3 bases and J by 7 bases, leaving 6 bases between them. The germline CDR1 and CDR2 sequences are LNHDA and SQIVND (reference sequence). The CDR3 consists of 11 residues. The CDR3 region is CASSMQIEAFF. The DNA of the CDR3 is TGTGCCAGTAGTATGCAGATTGAAGCTTTCTTT.

V is TRBV30 and J is TRBJ2-1, with D possibly TRBD2 on 6 matching bases. Germline V lookup: CDR1 GTSNPN, CDR2 SVGIG (reference sequence). The CDR3 covers 12 residues. Trimming removed 3 bases at V and 10 bases at J, with 13 bases between. The CDR3 DNA is TGTGCCTGGAGGCCTAGCGCCGCGGAGCAGTTCTTC. Protein sequence: CAWRPSAAEQFF.

The CDR3 region has the DNA TGTGCCATCAGTGGGACAGGGGGGATCGAGACCCAGTACTTC. Residues: CAISGTGGIETQYF. This sequence joins TRBV10-3 and TRBJ2-5; 10 bases map to TRBD1. Germline trimming cut 4 bases from V and 5 bases from J; bases unmatched to any gene: 4. Per the germline V gene, CDR1 is ENHRY and CDR2 is SYGVKD. The CDR3 totals 14 residues.

The chain uses TRBV19 and TRBJ1-1, with 10 bases fitting TRBD1. The CDR3 covers 15 residues. Germline loops: CDR1 LNHDA, CDR2 SQIVND (reference sequence). The ends lost 7 bases at V and 4 bases at J; junction bases unmatched: 9. For the CDR3, the DNA is TGTGCCAGTACTGACAGGGGGCGGGTGAGCACTGAAGCTTTCTTT. Its protein is CASTDRGRVSTEAFF.

This clone was detected only a few times. The chain recombines TRBV6-5 with TRBJ1-2; 10 positions match TRBD1. This CDR3 contains 15 residues. Trimming removed 2 bases from V and 3 bases from J; junction bases left unmatched: 3. Germline-derived CDR1 and CDR2 are MNHEY and SVGAGI. The CDR3 is CASSYGGTGDYGYTF. The CDR3 nucleotides read TGTGCCAGCAGTTACGGAGGGACAGGGGACTATGGCTACACCTTC.

The V call is TRBV7-9, the J call TRBJ2-3; possibly TRBD1 for D (6 bases). V gave up 4 bases and J gave up 7 bases, with 15 bases separating them. Germline CDR1 reads SEHNR; CDR2 reads FQNEAQ (reference sequence). The CDR3 runs 14 residues. The DNA for the CDR3 is TGTGCCAGCAGCTCCTCTACAGGGCTCCATACGCAGTATTTT. Protein product: CASSSSTGLHTQYF. Filled out from reference TRBV7-9 and TRBJ2-3, the complete variable domain reads DTGVSQNPRHKITKRGQNVTFRCDPISEHNRLYWYRQTLGQGPEFLTYFQNEAQLEKSRLLSDRFSAERPKGSFSTLEIQRTEQGDSAMYLCASSSSTGLHTQYFGPGTRLTVL.

The rearrangement links TRBV2 to TRBJ2-1, with 8 bases identical to TRBD2. The CDR3 is made up of 16 amino acids. Trimming removed 6 bases from V and 6 bases from J; junction bases left unmatched: 13. From germline, CDR1 is SNHLY and CDR2 FYNNEI. The CDR3 sequence: CASRSPVAGGLNEQFF. Written as DNA, the CDR3 is TGTGCCAGCAGATCCCCAGTGGCGGGGGGTCTCAATGAGCAGTTCTTC.

This clone has a handful of counts. The chain links TRBV5-1 to TRBJ2-7; 8 bases fit TRBD1. Germline CDR1 and CDR2: SGHRS and YFSETQ. The CDR3 has 15 residues. V dropped 2 bases and J dropped 1; count of bases not matched to a gene: 5. The CDR3 bases are TGCGCCAGCAGCTTCGGGACAGGACTTTCCTACGAGCAGTACTTC. Translated: CASSFGTGLSYEQYF. The variable domain in full, with the rest retrieved from reference TRBV5-1 and TRBJ2-7, is KAGVTQTPRYLIKTRGQQVTLSCSPISGHRSVSWYQQTPGQGLQFLFEYFSETQRNKGNFPGRFSGRQFSNSRSEMNVSTLELGDSALYLCASSFGTGLSYEQYFGPGTRLTVT.

The J gene is TRBJ1-5, the V gene TRBV7-9, with a tentative D call TRBD1 (6 bases). Trimming shortened V by 5 bases and J by 5 bases, and 13 bases separated the two germline ends. The CDR3 contains 14 residues. Germline assignment: CDR1 SEHNR and CDR2 FQNEAQ (reference sequence). CDR3 nucleotide sequence: TGTGCCAGCAGCGCCTATACAGGGCATCAGCCCCAGCATTTT. Protein: CASSAYTGHQPQHF.

The J gene is TRBJ2-2, the V gene TRBV2; 7 nucleotides line up with TRBD1. The CDR3 totals 16 residues. Trimming took 4 bases from V and 6 from J; bases not matched to a gene: 11. The V gene's germline CDR1 is SNHLY and CDR2 FYNNEI. The CDR3: CASSAWQGEVAGELFF. DNA for the CDR3: TGTGCCAGCAGTGCTTGGCAGGGGGAAGTCGCCGGGGAGCTGTTTTTT.

V is TRBV12-3 or TRBV12-4 and J is TRBJ2-2; 7 bases line up with TRBD1. V was clipped by 6 bases and J by 3 bases; unmatched bases: 1. CDR3 length equals 13 residues. CDR3 residues: CASRTGYTGELFF. For the CDR3, the DNA is TGTGCCAGCAGGACAGGGTACACCGGGGAGCTGTTTTTT.

This clone was seen more than once but under ten times. The rearrangement links TRBV2 to TRBJ2-1, with TRBD2 identical over 8 bases. CDR1 and CDR2 from the germline V gene are SNHLY and FYNNEI. CDR3 length equals 13 residues. Losses at the gene ends were 7 bases for V and 8 bases for J; bases not matched to a gene: 7. The CDR3 DNA sequence: TGTGCCAGCACGCGGGGGGAAGTCCATGAGCAGTTCTTC. It yields the protein CASTRGEVHEQFF.

In its sample, this clone was seen a few times. The chain combines TRBV11-3 with TRBJ2-1; TRBD2 matches at 10 bases. The CDR3 runs 16 residues. V trimming: 0 bases; J trimming: 5 bases; junction bases outside the gene matches: 4. CDR1 is SGHNT and CDR2 is YENEEA in the germline V gene. CDR3 coding DNA: TGTGCCAGCAGCTTAGATTCGAGCGGGGGGGACAATGAGCAGTTCTTC. It translates to CASSLDSSGGDNEQFF.

This clone was counted a single time. This rearrangement joins TRBV10-1 to TRBJ2-7; 7 positions match TRBD1. Germline CDR1 WNHNN, CDR2 SYGVQD (reference sequence). CDR3 length: 13 residues. Trimming removed 2 bases from V and 2 bases from J; junction bases left unmatched: 0. The CDR3 region is CASSEDRAYEQYF. The CDR3, as DNA: TGCGCCAGCAGTGAGGACAGGGCCTACGAGCAGTACTTC.

J is TRBJ1-4 and V is TRBV5-1; the match to TRBD1 covers 9 bases. Germline CDR1 is SGHRS and CDR2 is YFSETQ. The CDR3 spans 15 residues. Trimming cost V 4 bases and J 7 bases; bases outside gene matches: 8. The CDR3 nucleotides are TGCGCCAGCAGCCCATCCGGGACAGGGATTGAAAAACTGTTTTTT. Its protein is CASSPSGTGIEKLFF.

V and J are TRBV5-6 and TRBJ1-3; the D is unclear. The V end lost 0 bases, the J end lost 0 bases, and 7 bases lay between the germline ends. CDR3 length: 15 residues. CDR1 is SGHDT and CDR2 is YYEEEE in the germline V gene. The CDR3: CASSLVASSGNTIYF. The CDR3 DNA is TGTGCCAGCAGCTTGGTTGCCAGCTCTGGAAACACCATATATTTT.

J is TRBJ1-3 and V is TRBV7-2, with D tentatively TRBD1 (6 bases). The CDR3 sequence is 13 residues long. CDR1 is SGHTA and CDR2 is FQGNSA in the germline V gene. The V gene lost 7 bases and the J gene lost 3 bases, with 10 bases spanning the gap. The CDR3 bases are TGTGCCAGCAATGGGGGCTTTGGAAACACCATATATTTT. It is translated as CASNGGFGNTIYF.

The chain employs TRBV2 and TRBJ2-7; 10 bases fit TRBD1. V lost 10 bases to trimming and J lost 6 bases; unmatched junction nucleotides: 6. Germline V gives CDR1 SNHLY, CDR2 FYNNEI. The CDR3 has 12 amino acids. The CDR3 nucleotides read TGTGCCATCGACAGGGGGCGAGGCGAGCAGTACTTC. Protein: CAIDRGRGEQYF. Filled out from reference TRBV2 and TRBJ2-7, the complete variable domain reads EPEVTQTPSHQVTQMGQEVILRCVPISNHLYFYWYRQILGQKVEFLVSFYNNEISEKSEIFDDQFSVERPDGSNFTLKIRSTKLEDSAMYFCAIDRGRGEQYFGPGTRLTVT.

V gene TRBV10-3 combines with J gene TRBJ2-4; maybe TRBD1 (6 bases). V was trimmed by 7 bases and J by 13 bases, leaving 20 bases between them. The CDR3 totals 13 residues. Germline CDR1 is ENHRY and CDR2 is SYGVKD. The CDR3 nucleotides are TGTGCCATCAACCCGGACAGTAGTAAACCCCAGTACTTC. Encoded protein: CAINPDSSKPQYF.